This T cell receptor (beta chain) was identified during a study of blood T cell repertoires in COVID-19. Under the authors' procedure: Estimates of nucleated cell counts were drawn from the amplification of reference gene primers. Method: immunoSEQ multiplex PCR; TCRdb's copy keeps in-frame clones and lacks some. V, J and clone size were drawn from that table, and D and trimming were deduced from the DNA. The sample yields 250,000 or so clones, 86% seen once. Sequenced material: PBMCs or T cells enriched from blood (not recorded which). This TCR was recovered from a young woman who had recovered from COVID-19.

This chain's CDR3 is CASSIRSGGQETQYF. In nucleotides, the CDR3 is TGTGCCAGCAGCATCCGGAGCGGGGGCCAAGAGACCCAGTACTTC. The rearrangement links TRBV13 to TRBJ2-5, with 8 positions matching TRBD2. CDR1 PRHDT and CDR2 FYEKMQ come from the germline V gene (reference sequence). The CDR3 is 15 residues long. The V and J ends lost 5 bases and 1 base, in that order; junction bases with no gene match: 6. Variable domain in full (rest from reference TRBV13 and TRBJ2-5): AAGVIQSPRHLIKEKRETATLKCYPIPRHDTVYWYQQGPGQDPQFLISFYEKMQSDKGSIPDRFSAQQFSDYHSELNMSSLELGDSALYFCASSIRSGGQETQYFGPGTRLLVL.